These 30 T cell receptor beta chains originate from one sample sequenced in a study of cytomegalovirus exposure and HLA in healthy donors. With 60 Vbeta and 13 Jbeta primers, the PCR was carried out. Profiled with immunoSEQ multiplex PCR; TCRdb holds only in-frame clones, not every one. The sample lists 100,000 to 150,000 clones, about 10% occurring once. The sequenced material came from PBMCs. These receptors were obtained from a woman aged 18 to 35 in good health and CMV-seropositive.

There are a few counts of this clone. V is TRBV7-9 and J is TRBJ2-3; possible D gene TRBD2, 6 bases. V lost 4 bases, J lost 5 bases, and 13 bases lay in between. Germline V gene lookup returns CDR1 SEHNR and CDR2 FQNEAQ (reference sequence). The CDR3 covers 14 residues. CDR3 region: CASSSPGTLDTQYF. CDR3 nucleotides: TGTGCCAGCAGCTCACCCGGGACTTTAGATACGCAGTATTTT.

CDR3 bases: TGTGCCAGCAGTCGACTAGCGGGAGGATTGGCCAAAAACATTCAGTACTTC. Encoded protein: CASSRLAGGLAKNIQYF. The chain carries TRBV27 and TRBJ2-4, with 13 bases aligning to TRBD2. The CDR3 length is 17 residues. Losses at the gene ends were 5 bases for V and 1 base for J; bases not matched to a gene: 5. From germline, CDR1 is MNHEY and CDR2 SMNVEV (reference sequence).

This clone showed up just a few times. The same CDR3 arises from other DNA sequences in this sample as well. This rearrangement joins TRBV5-1 to TRBJ2-1; TRBD1 matches at 9 bases. The CDR3 is 14 residues long. V was pared by 0 bases and J by 7 bases, with 2 bases of the junction left unmatched. CDR1 and CDR2 (germline): SGHRS, YFSETQ. The CDR3 DNA follows: TGCGCCAGCAGCTTGGGACAGGGGGGGAATGAGCAGTTCTTC. Its translation is CASSLGQGGNEQFF.

The CDR3 sequence: CASSLGLAGADGTGELFF. As DNA, the CDR3 is TGTGCCAGCAGCTTGGGACTAGCGGGAGCGGATGGCACCGGGGAGCTGTTTTTT. The rearrangement joins TRBV7-9 to TRBJ2-2; TRBD2 agrees at 14 bases. The J segment lost 4 bases and the V segment lost 3 bases, leaving 7 bases of the junction unmatched. Germline V gene sequence: CDR1 SEHNR, CDR2 FQNEAQ (reference sequence). The CDR3 runs to 18 residues.

V gene TRBV7-9 combines with J gene TRBJ1-1; D gene uncertain. This CDR3 has 15 amino acids. Deletions cut 3 bases from V and 0 bases from J, with 11 bases between. Germline lookup yields CDR1 SEHNR and CDR2 FQNEAQ (reference sequence). CDR3 amino acids: CASSLLAGLNTEAFF. The CDR3 DNA sequence: TGTGCCAGCAGCTTGTTGGCGGGCTTGAACACTGAAGCTTTCTTT.

In its sample, this clone was seen a few times. CDR3: CASSEYGAPRRTEAFF. The CDR3 coding sequence is TGTGCCAGCAGTGAATATGGTGCACCCCGGAGGACTGAAGCTTTCTTT. This rearrangement joins TRBV25-1 to TRBJ1-1; D is uncertain. Germline V gives CDR1 MGHDK, CDR2 SYGVNS. The CDR3 totals 16 residues. V gave up 0 bases and J gave up 5 bases, with 16 bases separating them.

This chain uses TRBV29-1 with TRBJ2-2, with 7 bases aligning to TRBD2. Germline CDR1 SQVTM, CDR2 ANQGSEA. The length of the CDR3 is 16 residues. Germline trimming cut 0 bases from V and 4 bases from J; bases unmatched to any gene: 8. The CDR3 region has the DNA TGCAGCGTTGAAGATGCCGGGACTAAGGGCACCGGGGAGCTGTTTTTT. It encodes CSVEDAGTKGTGELFF.

This clone has a handful of counts. At one end the junction does not follow the germline gene, possibly because of a read error. The chain carries TRBV12-5 and TRBJ1-1, with D tentatively TRBD1 (5 bases). This CDR3 spans 14 amino acids. CDR1 is LGHNT, CDR2 FRNRAP, per germline. As DNA, the CDR3 is TGTGCTAGTGGGTTGGCGGGGGGATACACTGAAGCTTTCTTT. It is translated as CASGLAGGYTEAFF.

This clone was picked up a small number of times. The genes are TRBV4-1 and TRBJ2-1; D is possibly TRBD2 (6 bases). Trimming cost V 4 bases and J 8 bases, with 30 bases left between them. The germline CDR1 and CDR2 sequences are MGHRA and YSYEKL. This CDR3 spans 19 amino acids. CDR3 amino acids: CASSPILVLRRDPWDEQFF. CDR3 nucleotides: TGCGCCAGCAGCCCGATTCTCGTGCTTCGGCGGGATCCCTGGGATGAGCAGTTCTTC.

This clone was observed a few times. This chain links TRBV18 with TRBJ2-2; 7 nucleotides line up with TRBD1. V gave up 3 bases and J gave up 7 bases; unmatched junction bases: 14. The CDR3 loop spans 17 amino acids. Germline-derived CDR1 and CDR2 are KGHSH and LQKENI. This CDR3 is CASSPRLRQGVSGELFF. The CDR3 DNA reads TGTGCCAGCTCACCGCGTCTCAGACAGGGTGTCAGCGGGGAGCTGTTTTTT.

V usage is TRBV19 and J usage is TRBJ2-2; 7 nucleotides align to TRBD2. The junction had 3 bases not matched to a gene; V was cut back by 7 bases and J by 1 base. The CDR3 has 14 amino acids. Germline lookup yields CDR1 LNHDA and CDR2 SQIVND (reference sequence). The chain's CDR3 is CASKKRENTGELFF. The CDR3 DNA reads TGTGCCAGTAAGAAGCGGGAGAACACCGGGGAGCTGTTTTTT.

There are a few counts of this clone. The genes are TRBV19 and TRBJ2-7, with D perhaps matching TRBD2 (6 bases). Trimming removed 3 bases from V and 7 bases from J, with 13 bases in between. The CDR3 runs to 13 residues. Germline V gives CDR1 LNHDA, CDR2 SQIVND (reference sequence). Here the CDR3 DNA reads TGTGCCAGTAGTATTACGACCCGGGGGGAGCAGTACTTC. It yields the protein CASSITTRGEQYF.

The chain couples TRBV27 to TRBJ2-3; the D gene is possibly TRBD2 (6 bases). The CDR3 is 15 residues long. V lost 6 bases, J lost 2 bases, and 15 bases lay in between. CDR1 is MNHEY, CDR2 SMNVEV, per germline (reference sequence). CDR3 nucleotide sequence: TGTGCCAGCAGCAATACTGGGGGGTTCACAGATACGCAGTATTTT. It yields the protein CASSNTGGFTDTQYF.

This clone appeared a few times. The chain joins TRBV27 to TRBJ2-7; 10 bases are shared with TRBD2. CDR1 MNHEY and CDR2 SMNVEV come from the germline V gene (reference sequence). V trimming: 5 bases; J trimming: 2 bases; junction bases outside the gene matches: 3. The CDR3 has 14 residues. Written as DNA, the CDR3 is TGTGCCAGCAGTCTAGCGGGGGTAGCCTACGAGCAGTACTTC. Translating it yields CASSLAGVAYEQYF.

The chain employs TRBV27 and TRBJ1-2, with TRBD1 as a possible D gene (5 bases). Germline loops: CDR1 MNHEY, CDR2 SMNVEV (reference sequence). The CDR3 has 13 residues. V was clipped by 6 bases and J by 7 bases, with 15 bases between them. The CDR3 protein is CASSPGLDTGYTF. DNA for the CDR3: TGTGCCAGCAGCCCAGGGTTAGATACTGGCTACACCTTC.

There are a few counts of this clone. This chain links TRBV9 with TRBJ2-3; 8 bases are a match to TRBD2. CDR3 length: 19 residues. Germline CDR1 and CDR2: SGDLS and YYNGEE. With V trimmed by 0 bases and J by 5 bases, 17 bases remained unmatched. As DNA, the CDR3 is TGTGCCAGCAGCGTAGTATTGTCAAGCGGGAGAGGGGGGGTAGATACGCAGTATTTT. Protein product: CASSVVLSSGRGGVDTQYF. Looking up the rest from reference TRBV9 and TRBJ2-3 gives the full variable domain: DSGVTQTPKHLITATGQRVTLRCSPRSGDLSVYWYQQSLDQGLQFLIQYYNGEERAKGNILERFSAQQFPDLHSELNLSSLELGDSALYFCASSVVLSSGRGGVDTQYFGPGTRLTVL.

The table lists this clone with a few counts. The chain links TRBV5-1 to TRBJ2-2, with 9 nucleotides matching TRBD1. V trimming: 4 bases; J trimming: 4 bases; junction bases outside the gene matches: 14. This CDR3 region has 18 residues. CDR1 is SGHRS, CDR2 YFSETQ, per germline. In nucleotides, the CDR3 is TGCGCCAGCAGCGGTTTTACAGGGGGCGGAAGCTCCACCGGGGAGCTGTTTTTT. Translated, it gives CASSGFTGGGSSTGELFF.

The chain uses TRBV2 and TRBJ2-2; 7 nucleotides agree with TRBD1. The CDR3 sequence is 13 residues long. V dropped 10 bases and J dropped 6; count of bases not matched to a gene: 8. Per the germline V gene, CDR1 is SNHLY and CDR2 is FYNNEI. The CDR3 bases are TGTGCCAACTCCCGGGACAGTGCCGGGGAGCTGTTTTTT. Translation gives CANSRDSAGELFF. Full variable domain (missing parts from reference TRBV2 and TRBJ2-2): EPEVTQTPSHQVTQMGQEVILRCVPISNHLYFYWYRQILGQKVEFLVSFYNNEISEKSEIFDDQFSVERPDGSNFTLKIRSTKLEDSAMYFCANSRDSAGELFFGEGSRLTVL.

J is TRBJ2-3 and V is TRBV5-1; the D gene is possibly TRBD2 (7 bases). The CDR3 length is 14 residues. Germline CDR1 and CDR2: SGHRS and YFSETQ. The germline V and J ends were trimmed by 4 bases and 5 bases, with 14 bases remaining between them. CDR3 protein: CASSEGGGRDTQYF. CDR3 coding DNA: TGCGCCAGCAGCGAGGGAGGGGGGAGAGATACGCAGTATTTT.

There are a few counts of this clone. The V gene is TRBV5-4, the J gene TRBJ2-3, with TRBD2 matching 8 bases. This CDR3 has 17 amino acids. The junction had 10 bases not matched to a gene; V was cut back by 4 bases and J by 0 bases. From germline, CDR1 is SGHNT and CDR2 YYREEE (reference sequence). CDR3 sequence: CASSVIGASGSTDTQYF. In nucleotides, the CDR3 is TGTGCCAGCAGCGTGATCGGGGCTAGCGGGAGCACAGATACGCAGTATTTT.

This sequence joins TRBV27 and TRBJ2-5; 9 nucleotides agree with TRBD2. The last part of the DNA fits TRBJ2-7 better; the J call may be wrong. The germline V gene has CDR1 MNHEY and CDR2 SMNVEV (reference sequence). This CDR3 has 16 amino acids. CDR3 sequence: CASSLFSSGVIYEQYF. In DNA, the CDR3 is TGTGCCAGCAGTTTATTCTCTAGCGGGGTAATCTACGAGCAGTACTTC.

This clone was recorded a few times. The rearrangement links TRBV29-1 to TRBJ2-2; D unclear. Germline loops: CDR1 SQVTM, CDR2 ANQGSEA. V lost 6 bases and J 6 bases, leaving 5 bases between the germline ends. The CDR3 totals 10 residues. The CDR3 region has the DNA TGCAGCGTGGCGGCCGGGGAGCTGTTTTTT. As protein: CSVAAGELFF.

This clone appeared a few times. The rearrangement uses TRBV2 and TRBJ2-1, with TRBD2 matching over 7 bases. CDR3 length: 13 residues. V was pared by 1 base and J by 10 bases, with 4 bases of the junction left unmatched. CDR1 SNHLY and CDR2 FYNNEI come from the germline V gene. The CDR3 is CASSEVYGGEQFF. Here the CDR3 DNA reads TGTGCCAGCAGTGAAGTGTACGGGGGGGAGCAGTTCTTC.

This rearrangement joins TRBV7-9 to TRBJ1-2; the D gene is possibly TRBD1 (5 bases). The CDR3 is 12 residues long. The V and J ends lost 5 bases and 7 bases respectively, with 11 bases between them. Germline V gives CDR1 SEHNR, CDR2 FQNEAQ (reference sequence). The CDR3 loop reads CASSPSTAGYTF. The CDR3 coding sequence is TGTGCCAGCAGCCCTTCGACAGCTGGCTACACCTTC. The full variable domain, rest sourced from reference TRBV7-9 and TRBJ1-2, is DTGVSQNPRHKITKRGQNVTFRCDPISEHNRLYWYRQTLGQGPEFLTYFQNEAQLEKSRLLSDRFSAERPKGSFSTLEIQRTEQGDSAMYLCASSPSTAGYTFGSGTRLTVV.

This clone was observed a few times. The rearrangement joins TRBV30 to TRBJ2-6; D may be TRBD2 (6 bases). The CDR3 has 16 residues. V lost 3 bases and J 2 bases, leaving 14 bases between the germline ends. Germline V gene sequence: CDR1 GTSNPN, CDR2 SVGIG (reference sequence). The CDR3 DNA reads TGTGCCTGGAGGGGACTGGGGGGAGCTGGGGCCAACGTCCTGACTTTC. It translates to CAWRGLGGAGANVLTF.

This clone was detected a few times. The chain has TRBV28 and TRBJ2-7, with 9 positions matching TRBD1. Trimming took 6 bases from V and 2 from J; bases not matched to a gene: 14. In germline, CDR1 is MDHEN, CDR2 SYDVKM. The CDR3 spans 17 residues. The CDR3 spells CASSPRVGTGSPYEQYF. The CDR3 region has the DNA TGTGCCAGCAGCCCAAGGGTGGGGACAGGGAGCCCCTACGAGCAGTACTTC.

The CDR3 region is CASSMLDGELFF. CDR3 sequence (DNA): TGTGCCAGCAGCATGTTAGACGGGGAGCTGTTTTTT. The rearrangement links TRBV9 to TRBJ2-2; D ambiguous. The V gene lost 4 bases and the J gene lost 7 bases, with 8 bases spanning the gap. CDR1 and CDR2 (germline): SGDLS, YYNGEE. This CDR3 region has 12 residues.

The chain is built from TRBV19 and TRBJ2-7, with a possible D match to TRBD1 (5 bases). The CDR3 length is 14 residues. The germline V gene encodes CDR1 LNHDA and CDR2 SQIVND (reference sequence). V was shortened by 4 bases and J by 0 bases, with 10 bases between the two germline ends. CDR3 sequence (DNA): TGTGCCAGTAGTAGGACAAGAAGCTCCTACGAGCAGTACTTC. It is translated as CASSRTRSSYEQYF. Using reference TRBV19 and TRBJ2-7 for the parts outside the CDR3, the full variable domain is DGGITQSPKYLFRKEGQNVTLSCEQNLNHDAMYWYRQDPGQGLRLIYYSQIVNDFQKGDIAEGYSVSREKKESFPLTVTSAQKNPTAFYLCASSRTRSSYEQYFGPGTRLTVT.

This clone was detected only a few times. The rearrangement joins TRBV10-3 to TRBJ1-2, with D possibly being TRBD1 (5 bases). The V gene lost 6 bases and the J gene lost 6 bases, with 14 bases spanning the gap. In germline, CDR1 is ENHRY, CDR2 SYGVKD. The CDR3 has 13 amino acids. This CDR3 reads CAIRVQGRDGYTF. The CDR3 DNA reads TGTGCCATCAGAGTGCAGGGAAGAGATGGCTACACCTTC.

DNA of the CDR3: TGCGCCAGCAGCCACCTGAAAGGGGGCGACTACGAGCAGTACTTC. It is translated as CASSHLKGGDYEQYF. V is TRBV4-1 and J is TRBJ2-7; 7 nucleotides match TRBD1. V lost 3 bases and J lost 3; bases outside the gene matches: 8. This CDR3 comprises 15 residues. Germline V gene lookup returns CDR1 MGHRA and CDR2 YSYEKL.